Listed below are T cell receptor beta chains from one sample, sequenced in a study of blood T cells in healthy people across ages. One entry per CDR3 protein results from TCRdb running MiXCR on the 5' RACE reads. The table includes approximately 700,000 distinct CDR3 sequences, about 34% detected once. What was sequenced was blood. These receptors all come from a woman aged 80 or over in good health. Both conserved end residues are trimmed from each CDR3.

TRBJ2-2 TRBV14 ASSHLATGGSYTGELF
- TRBV6-5 ASSYTDKETQY
TRBJ2-3 TRBV12-3/TRBV12-4 ASSLTGDRADAQY
TRBJ1-3 TRBV27 ASSTLSSGNTIY
TRBJ2-3 TRBV6-6 ASSRPRNTQY
TRBJ2-5 TRBV5-1 ASSPRREALETQY
TRBJ2-7 TRBV6-2/TRBV6-3 ASSWTGRAYEQY
TRBJ1-1 TRBV4-2 ASSQEAGRREQAF
TRBJ1-4 TRBV21-1 ASSKAQKGQRDNEKLF
TRBJ2-6 TRBV25-1 ASSHGTGALSGANVPT
TRBJ2-5 TRBV4-2 ASSQDSRQKETQY